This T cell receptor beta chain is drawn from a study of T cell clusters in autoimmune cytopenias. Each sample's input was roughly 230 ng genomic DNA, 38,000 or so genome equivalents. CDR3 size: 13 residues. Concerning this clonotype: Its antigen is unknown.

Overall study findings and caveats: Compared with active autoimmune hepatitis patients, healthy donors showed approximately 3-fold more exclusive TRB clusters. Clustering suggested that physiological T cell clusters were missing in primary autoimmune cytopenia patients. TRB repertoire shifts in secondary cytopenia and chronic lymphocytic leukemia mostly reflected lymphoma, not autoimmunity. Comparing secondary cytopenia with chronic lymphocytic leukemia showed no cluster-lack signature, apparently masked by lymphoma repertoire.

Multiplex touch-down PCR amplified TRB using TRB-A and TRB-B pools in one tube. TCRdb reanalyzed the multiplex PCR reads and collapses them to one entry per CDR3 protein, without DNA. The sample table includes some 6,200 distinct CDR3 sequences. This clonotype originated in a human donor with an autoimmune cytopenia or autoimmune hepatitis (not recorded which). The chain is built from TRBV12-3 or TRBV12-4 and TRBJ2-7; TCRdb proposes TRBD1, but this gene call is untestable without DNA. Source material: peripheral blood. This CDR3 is CASSFIQGYEQYF.